This is a list of T cell receptor beta chains from one sample in a study of cytomegalovirus exposure and HLA in healthy donors. This table comes from immunoSEQ multiplex PCR, and its TCRdb copy is limited to in-frame clones, with some not included. The repertoire holds almost 200,000 clones, with 80% to 90% as singletons. Source material: PBMCs. The receptors come from a woman in her 30s in good health and CMV-seronegative. Each CDR3 is given with its conserved first and last residue. A D gene is named only where the DNA matches it firmly. Clone size, where shown, is once, few, many, or a class for clones that have expanded.

TGTGCCAGTAGGAGAAAACTACAAGGTGACTACGAGCAGTACTTC,CASRRKLQGDYEQYF,TRBJ2-7,-,few,TRBV19
TGTGCCAGCAGTTTAGCTCCTTCGGAGGTCTATGGCTACACCTTC,CASSLAPSEVYGYTF,TRBJ1-2,-,-,TRBV28
TGTGCCAGCAGTGGATACAGAACAGGGACGGCCGGGTGGACCCAGTACTTC,CASSGYRTGTAGWTQYF,TRBJ2-5,-,once,TRBV6-1
TGCGCCAGCAGCTTGTTACAGGGGCAAGAGACCCAGTACTTC,CASSLLQGQETQYF,TRBJ2-5,TRBD1,-,TRBV5-1
TGTGCCAGCCGCAAAGGAACAGGGTATACTGAAGCTTTCTTT,CASRKGTGYTEAFF,TRBJ1-1,-,-,TRBV13
TGCAGCGCTAAGGCAGGGGTGAGGGAAAAACTGTTTTTT,CSAKAGVREKLFF,TRBJ1-4,-,-,TRBV29-1
TGCGCCAGCAGCTCGGGACAGGGAGAAGAGACCCAGTACTTC,CASSSGQGEETQYF,TRBJ2-5,TRBD1,-,TRBV5-1
TGTGCCAGCAGCCCTCCCGGGACAGGGGACACCGGGGAGCTGTTTTTT,CASSPPGTGDTGELFF,TRBJ2-2,TRBD1,-,TRBV7-8
TGTGCCAGCTCACTCTTCGACAGGGGGCTCCAGCCCCAGCATTTT,CASSLFDRGLQPQHF,TRBJ1-5,TRBD1,-,TRBV18
TGCGCCAGCAGCTTGGGCGGGAGGGCCTCCAATGAGCAGTTCTTC,CASSLGGRASNEQFF,TRBJ2-1,TRBD2,once,TRBV5-1
TGTGCCAGCAGCCTACTTCGGGGGGGCCGCAATGAGCAGTTCTTC,CASSLLRGGRNEQFF,TRBJ2-1,TRBD2,-,TRBV11-2
TGTGCCACCGTAGCGTTCTACGAGCAGTACTTC,CATVAFYEQYF,TRBJ2-7,-,-,TRBV6-5
TGTGCCAGCAGTTTATCCCTACTATACAATGAGCAGTTCTTC,CASSLSLLYNEQFF,TRBJ2-1,-,-,TRBV27
TGTGCCAGTAGTGACCCGTCGACAGGATTTAGTGGCTACACCTTC,CASSDPSTGFSGYTF,TRBJ1-2,-,-,TRBV19
TGTGCCAGCAGCTTGGAGCGGACAGGGTCCGCAGATACGCAGTATTTT,CASSLERTGSADTQYF,TRBJ2-3,TRBD1,-,TRBV5-6
TGTGCCAGCAGTTATCACCAGGGATACTCTGGAAACACCATATATTTT,CASSYHQGYSGNTIYF,TRBJ1-3,-,-,TRBV6-5
TGTGCCAGCACCAGGGAGGAGGGGAACACTGAAGCTTTCTTT,CASTREEGNTEAFF,TRBJ1-1,-,-,TRBV21-1
TGCGCCAGCAGCCAAGATCAGATCTCCTATAATTCACCCCTCCACTTT,CASSQDQISYNSPLHF,TRBJ1-6,-,-,TRBV4-1
TGTGCCATCAGTGAAAAGACCGGGACTAGCGGGAGGGAAGATACGCAGTATTTT,CAISEKTGTSGREDTQYF,TRBJ2-3,TRBD2,once,TRBV10-3
TGTGCCAGCAGCTTTTTTCAGGGGATCGAGCAGTACTTC,CASSFFQGIEQYF,TRBJ2-7,-,-,TRBV7-2
TGCGCCAGCAGCCTCCAGGGGGAAGAGACCCAGTACTTC,CASSLQGEETQYF,TRBJ2-5,TRBD1,-,TRBV5-1
TGTGCCAGCAGTGAATACGGGACTAGCGGGAGGCCTGATGAGCAGTTCTTC,CASSEYGTSGRPDEQFF,TRBJ2-1,TRBD2,-,TRBV25-1
TGCGCCAGCAGCTCTCTGGTCCTAGGTGACACCGGGGAGCTGTTTTTT,CASSSLVLGDTGELFF,TRBJ2-2,-,-,TRBV5-1
TGTGCCACCAGCCCAGACGGGATCTATGGCTACACCTTC,CATSPDGIYGYTF,TRBJ1-2,-,-,TRBV15
TGCGCCAGCAGCTTGGATGGGACAGGGGCGCTCAGAGACGGCTACACCTTC,CASSLDGTGALRDGYTF,TRBJ1-2,TRBD1,few,TRBV5-1
TGTGCCAGCTCAACTATTACACTGAACACTGAAGCTTTCTTT,CASSTITLNTEAFF,TRBJ1-1,-,-,TRBV18
TGTGCCAGCAGCTCTCGACAGGGGGGTCAAGAGACCCAGTACTTC,CASSSRQGGQETQYF,TRBJ2-5,TRBD1,few,TRBV5-4
TGTGCCAGCAGTTTACGCGACTGGAACACCTACAATGAGCAGTTCTTC,CASSLRDWNTYNEQFF,TRBJ2-1,-,-,TRBV27
TGCGCCAGCAGTAGGCGGAACACAGATACGCAGTATTTT,CASSRRNTDTQYF,TRBJ2-3,-,-,TRBV5-1